These 30 T cell receptor beta chains came from one sample sequenced in a study of CD8+ T cells in alopecia areata. The sequencing template was cDNA reverse transcribed from extracted RNA. Libraries were prepared by immunoSEQ multiplex PCR; TCRdb keeps only in-frame clonotypes and omits some of them. The sample has 130,000 to 150,000 clones, around four fifths seen once. Treatment reported: oral pan-JAK inhibitor, 5-10 mg twice daily. Specimen: CD8+ T cells sorted from blood, collected at week 4, from a patient treated with tofacitinib. The origin of the receptors is a human donor with alopecia areata.

Turning to this clone: This same CDR3 is encoded by further DNA sequences in the sample. CDR3 amino acids: CASSPNTGELFF. CDR3 bases: TGTGCCAGCAGCCCGAACACCGGGGAGCTGTTTTTT. This rearrangement joins TRBV9 to TRBJ2-2; D gene unclear. The CDR3 length is 12 residues. With 4 bases removed from V and 0 bases from J, the gap between germline ends came to 1 base. CDR1 is SGDLS, CDR2 YYNGEE, per germline.

The V call is TRBV4-2, the J call TRBJ2-1; 7 bases are a match to TRBD1. V dropped 2 bases and J dropped 6; count of bases not matched to a gene: 1. From germline, CDR1 is LGHNA and CDR2 YNFKEQ. This CDR3 has 13 residues. CDR3 DNA sequence: TGTGCCAGCAGCCAAACAGGGGTCAATGAGCAGTTCTTC. It codes for CASSQTGVNEQFF.

The genes are TRBV20-1 and TRBJ2-3, with D uncertain. The CDR3 is made up of 11 amino acids. Germline V gene data show CDR1 as DFQATT and CDR2 as SNEGSKA (reference sequence). V was trimmed by 1 base and J by 4 bases, leaving 3 bases between them. The CDR3, as DNA: TGCAGTGCTAGAGTCGCAGATACGCAGTATTTT. Protein sequence: CSARVADTQYF.

The J gene is TRBJ2-3, the V gene TRBV5-1; D is unclear. This CDR3 comprises 12 residues. The germline V and J ends were trimmed by 1 base and 4 bases, with 4 bases remaining between them. Germline loops: CDR1 SGHRS, CDR2 YFSETQ. The CDR3, as DNA: TGCGCCAGCAGCTTGAGATCAGATACGCAGTATTTT. Translation gives CASSLRSDTQYF.

The genes are TRBV9 and TRBJ2-1; maybe TRBD1 (6 bases). The CDR3 runs 16 residues. Germline V gene data show CDR1 as SGDLS and CDR2 as YYNGEE. Trimming stripped 3 bases from V and 4 bases from J, with 17 bases between. The CDR3, as DNA: TGTGCCAGCAGCGAGAAGGACAGCCAATTTTACAATGAGCAGTTCTTC. It specifies CASSEKDSQFYNEQFF.

J is TRBJ2-7 and V is TRBV5-5; D may match TRBD1 or TRBD2 (5 bases each). Trimming left V 4 bases short and J 1 base short, with 12 bases between. The CDR3 sequence is 14 residues long. The germline V gene encodes CDR1 SGHKS and CDR2 YYEKEE (reference sequence). The CDR3: CASSGPGRSYEQYF. In DNA form, the CDR3 reads TGTGCCAGCAGCGGACCGGGACGGTCCTACGAGCAGTACTTC.

The V and J genes are TRBV6-1 and TRBJ2-3, with a possible D match to TRBD2 (6 bases). This CDR3 comprises 15 residues. The V end lost 2 bases, the J end lost 1 base, and 10 bases lay between the germline ends. From germline, CDR1 is MNHNS and CDR2 SASEGT. CDR3 DNA: TGTGCCAGCAGTGAATGGGCTAGCGGCACAGATACGCAGTATTTT. Translation: CASSEWASGTDTQYF.

CDR3 nucleotides: TGTGCCAGCAGCTTAGTGGTAGCGCCAGACAATGAGCAGTTCTTC. This codes for CASSLVVAPDNEQFF. V is TRBV7-2 and J is TRBJ2-1, with D possibly being TRBD2 (5 bases). CDR1 and CDR2 from the germline V gene are SGHTA and FQGNSA. V lost 1 base and J 5 bases, leaving 12 bases between the germline ends. There are 15 residues in the CDR3. Full variable domain (rest looked up from reference TRBV7-2 and TRBJ2-1): GAGVSQSPSNKVTEKGKDVELRCDPISGHTALYWYRQSLGQGLEFLIYFQGNSAPDKSGLPSDRFSAERTGGSVSTLTIQRTQQEDSAVYLCASSLVVAPDNEQFFGPGTRLTVL.

The chain employs TRBV19 and TRBJ2-2; 9 bases agree with TRBD2. Trimming at V came to 7 bases and at J to 1 base, leaving 7 bases not matched to a gene. The CDR3 consists of 16 residues. Germline CDR1 LNHDA, CDR2 SQIVND (reference sequence). The CDR3 loop is CASTPNSGRNTGELFF. For the CDR3, the DNA is TGTGCCAGTACTCCAAATAGCGGGAGGAACACCGGGGAGCTGTTTTTT. The full variable domain, completed using reference TRBV19 and TRBJ2-2, is DGGITQSPKYLFRKEGQNVTLSCEQNLNHDAMYWYRQDPGQGLRLIYYSQIVNDFQKGDIAEGYSVSREKKESFPLTVTSAQKNPTAFYLCASTPNSGRNTGELFFGEGSRLTVL.

This chain's CDR3 is CASGWTRSRETYNEQFF. Written as DNA, the CDR3 is TGTGCTAGTGGTTGGACACGCTCTAGGGAAACCTACAATGAGCAGTTCTTC. The genes are TRBV12-5 and TRBJ2-1, with a weak D call TRBD1 (5 bases). Between the trimmed V and J ends, which lost 4 bases and 2 bases, there was a span of 18 bases. Germline CDR1 and CDR2: LGHNT and FRNRAP. The CDR3 contains 17 residues.

This chain joins TRBV4-3 and TRBJ1-5; weak D call: TRBD1 (6 bases). From germline, CDR1 is LGHNA and CDR2 YSLEER. CDR3 length: 16 residues. Deletions cut 5 bases from V and 5 bases from J, with 19 bases between. CDR3: CASSETVQGNYQPQHF. CDR3 coding DNA: TGCGCCAGCAGCGAAACGGTACAGGGAAATTATCAGCCCCAGCATTTT.

The chain is built from TRBV7-2 and TRBJ1-1; D is unresolved. This CDR3 contains 14 residues. The V and J ends lost 2 bases and 0 bases respectively, with 7 bases between them. CDR1 SGHTA and CDR2 FQGNSA come from the germline V gene. The CDR3 sequence is CASSLLGMNTEAFF. CDR3 nucleotides: TGTGCCAGCAGCTTACTAGGGATGAACACTGAAGCTTTCTTT.

The chain links TRBV10-2 to TRBJ2-1; no firm D call. The CDR3 runs to 13 residues. The germline V and J ends were trimmed by 3 bases and 6 bases, with 9 bases remaining between them. The germline CDR1 and CDR2 sequences are WSHSY and SAAADI. The CDR3 sequence is CASSESIPNEQFF. In DNA form, the CDR3 reads TGCGCCAGCAGTGAATCCATTCCCAATGAGCAGTTCTTC.

The chain recombines TRBV4-3 with TRBJ2-2, with TRBD2 matching over 9 bases. V dropped 0 bases and J dropped 0; count of bases not matched to a gene: 2. The CDR3 is made up of 17 amino acids. From germline, CDR1 is LGHNA and CDR2 YSLEER. CDR3 loop: CASSQDSGGPNTGELFF. DNA for the CDR3: TGCGCCAGCAGCCAAGATAGCGGGGGCCCGAACACCGGGGAGCTGTTTTTT.

Note on this clone: The junction shows a germline mismatch at one end, possibly a read error. This chain uses TRBV7-9 with TRBJ1-1; D perhaps matches TRBD1 (5 bases). The CDR3 contains 15 residues. In germline, CDR1 is SEHNR, CDR2 FQNEAQ (reference sequence). CDR3 region: CASSLAQGRSTEAFF. CDR3 DNA: TGTGCCAGCAGCCTAGCGCAGGGTAGGAGCACTGAAGCTTTCTTT.

The V and J genes are TRBV4-2 and TRBJ2-7, with a tentative D call TRBD1 (6 bases). V lost 0 bases, J lost 2 bases, and 17 bases lay in between. This CDR3 contains 17 residues. Germline V gives CDR1 LGHNA, CDR2 YNFKEQ. The CDR3 DNA reads as TGTGCCAGCAGCCAAGAAGAAGCCGGGACATTTGCCTACGAGCAGTACTTC. This translates into CASSQEEAGTFAYEQYF.

As for this clone: At one end, the junction sequence differs from germline, possibly due to a read error. The genes are TRBV5-6 and TRBJ2-1; no firm D call. Germline CDR1 and CDR2: SGHDT and YYEEEE. This CDR3 contains 15 residues. Here the CDR3 reads CASSLTPGSYNEQFF. For the CDR3, the DNA is TGTGCCAGTAGCTTGACCCCCGGGTCCTACAATGAGCAGTTCTTC.

This chain links TRBV15 with TRBJ2-7; D is unclear. The V end lost 0 bases, the J end lost 3 bases, and 9 bases lay between the germline ends. CDR3 length: 14 residues. Germline V gene sequence: CDR1 LNHNV, CDR2 YYDKDF (reference sequence). The CDR3 loop reads CATSRERHFYEQYF. The CDR3 DNA reads TGTGCCACCAGCAGAGAACGACACTTCTACGAGCAGTACTTC. The entire variable domain, with the rest obtained from reference TRBV15 and TRBJ2-7, is as follows: DAMVIQNPRYQVTQFGKPVTLSCSQTLNHNVMYWYQQKSSQAPKLLFHYYDKDFNNEADTPDNFQSRRPNTSFCFLDIRSPGLGDTAMYLCATSRERHFYEQYFGPGTRLTVT.

This chain connects TRBV7-9 to TRBJ2-7, with a weak D call TRBD2 (5 bases). CDR3 size: 13 residues. Germline CDR1 is SEHNR and CDR2 is FQNEAQ (reference sequence). V lost 7 bases, J lost 2 bases, and 12 bases lay in between. This CDR3 is CASTPGSTYEQYF. The CDR3 region has the DNA TGTGCCAGCACCCCGGGGAGTACCTACGAGCAGTACTTC.

The chain links TRBV30 to TRBJ1-1; no reliable D call. The CDR3 covers 13 residues. V was trimmed by 4 bases and J by 1 base, leaving 10 bases between them. Germline CDR1 reads GTSNPN; CDR2 reads SVGIG (reference sequence). CDR3 region: CAWTKTENTEAFF. CDR3 nucleotides: TGTGCCTGGACTAAAACAGAGAACACTGAAGCTTTCTTT.

This rearrangement joins TRBV5-6 to TRBJ2-1; D gene ambiguous. The CDR3 covers 15 residues. V lost 0 bases and J lost 5, with 12 bases in between. Germline loops: CDR1 SGHDT, CDR2 YYEEEE. The CDR3 is CASSLAVARNNEQFF. CDR3 nucleotide sequence: TGTGCCAGCAGCTTGGCGGTGGCGCGAAACAATGAGCAGTTCTTC. The full variable domain, its missing parts supplied by reference TRBV5-6 and TRBJ2-1, is DAGVTQSPTHLIKTRGQQVTLRCSPKSGHDTVSWYQQALGQGPQFIFQYYEEEERQRGNFPDRFSGHQFPNYSSELNVNALLLGDSALYLCASSLAVARNNEQFFGPGTRLTVL.

The J gene is TRBJ2-7, the V gene TRBV29-1; perhaps TRBD2 as D (5 bases). Germline V lookup: CDR1 SQVTM, CDR2 ANQGSEA. Trimming cost V 3 bases and J 2 bases, with 17 bases left between them. This CDR3 contains 15 residues. This CDR3 reads CSVEVIDLGAYEQYF. The DNA for the CDR3 is TGCAGCGTTGAGGTCATCGACCTGGGAGCCTACGAGCAGTACTTC.

The chain couples TRBV15 to TRBJ2-1; 11 nucleotides agree with TRBD2. This CDR3 is 15 amino acids long. The germline gives CDR1 LNHNV, CDR2 YYDKDF (reference sequence). The trim removed 4 bases at V and 4 bases at J, leaving 3 bases unmatched. As DNA, the CDR3 is TGTGCCACCAGCAAAATAGCGGGGGGGTACAATGAGCAGTTCTTC. Translation gives CATSKIAGGYNEQFF.

The chain recombines TRBV4-1 with TRBJ1-1, with D uncertain. Germline CDR1 reads MGHRA; CDR2 reads YSYEKL. Trimming cost V 0 bases and J 2 bases, with 7 bases left between them. This CDR3 contains 14 residues. CDR3 in amino acids: CASSQEYSNTEAFF. The CDR3 DNA reads as TGCGCCAGCAGCCAAGAATACAGCAACACTGAAGCTTTCTTT.

The CDR3 nucleotides read TGTGCTAGTGGTTTGGTAGTCGGGGATGGAAACGGGGACCGCGACACTGAAGCTTTCTTT. It codes for CASGLVVGDGNGDRDTEAFF. The rearrangement joins TRBV12-5 to TRBJ1-1, with D possibly matching TRBD1 (5 bases). The germline V gene encodes CDR1 LGHNT and CDR2 FRNRAP. The CDR3 spans 20 residues. V lost 0 bases and J lost 3, with 26 bases in between.

There are a few counts of this clone. The gene calls are TRBV4-2 and TRBJ2-7; maybe TRBD2 (5 bases). Germline V CDR1 and CDR2: LGHNA, YNFKEQ. The CDR3 sequence is 16 residues long. V was shortened by 0 bases and J by 2 bases, with 14 bases between the two germline ends. The CDR3 is CASSQEGSSLTYEQYF. CDR3 bases: TGTGCCAGCAGCCAAGAGGGGAGTTCGCTGACCTACGAGCAGTACTTC.

V usage is TRBV9 and J usage is TRBJ2-1; D is perhaps TRBD1 or TRBD2 (5 bases each). V was trimmed by 1 base and J by 9 bases, leaving 14 bases between them. In germline, CDR1 is SGDLS, CDR2 YYNGEE. CDR3 size: 14 residues. CDR3 protein: CASSVSGWTGEQFF. The CDR3 region has the DNA TGTGCCAGCAGCGTATCAGGGTGGACTGGTGAGCAGTTCTTC.

This clone was observed a handful of times. The CDR3 sequence is CASGGFSYEQYF. The CDR3 DNA sequence: TGTGCCTCTGGGGGGTTCTCCTACGAGCAGTACTTC. The chain has TRBV27 and TRBJ2-7; possible D gene TRBD2, 6 bases. The CDR3 contains 12 residues. Trimming shortened V by 11 bases and J by 0 bases, and 11 bases separated the two germline ends. CDR1 and CDR2 (germline): MNHEY, SMNVEV (reference sequence).

As to this clone: Other nucleotide sequences in the sample specify the same CDR3. The rearrangement joins TRBV7-6 to TRBJ2-5; D remains ambiguous. Germline CDR1 and CDR2: SGHVS and FNYEAQ. CDR3 length: 14 amino acids. V was shortened by 2 bases and J by 1 base, with 8 bases between the two germline ends. CDR3 amino acids: CASSLTQSQETQYF. The CDR3 region has the DNA TGTGCCAGCAGCTTAACACAGAGCCAAGAGACCCAGTACTTC.

V gene TRBV4-1 combines with J gene TRBJ2-3; no clear D. CDR3 length: 14 amino acids. V was trimmed by 0 bases and J by 1 base, leaving 5 bases between them. The germline gives CDR1 MGHRA, CDR2 YSYEKL. The CDR3 sequence is CASSQEMRTDTQYF. The CDR3 coding sequence is TGCGCCAGCAGCCAAGAAATGCGCACAGATACGCAGTATTTT.